The rows below give T cell receptor beta chains drawn from one sample of a study of breast tumors, draining lymph nodes, adjacent tissues. Via MiXCR, TCRdb re-called the multiplex PCR reads, giving one row per CDR3 protein. Among 140,000 or so distinct CDR3 sequences listed, roughly 33% were seen once. Input material: axillary lymph node tissue. The receptors stem from a female donor with breast cancer. Some clones in this sample may be carry-over from other donors' samples. Both conserved end residues are part of each CDR3. D genes are given only for firm matches. Only part of the rows carry a size: once, few, many, or a class if the clone is expanded.

>TRBJ2-7|.|TRBV20-1|.
CSARLEGKVFLSYEQYF
TGCAGTGCTAGACTCGAAGGAAAAGTTTTCCTCTCCTACGAGCAGTACTTC
>TRBJ2-3|.|TRBV30|many
CAWSLGTDTQYF
TGTGCCTGGAGTCTGGGGACAGATACGCAGTATTTT
>TRBJ2-2|.|TRBV20-1|.
CSAQRGAAGELFF
TGCAGTGCTCAGAGGGGGGCGGCCGGGGAGCTGTTTTTT
>TRBJ1-2|.|TRBV29-1|.
CSVEEFQVPASADGYTF
TGCAGCGTTGAAGAATTCCAGGTCCCCGCCAGTGCGGATGGCTACACCTTC
>TRBJ2-6|.|TRBV2|.
CASSEEVNTEAF
TGTGCCAGCAGTGAAGAGGTGAACACTGAAGCTTTC
>TRBJ1-3|TRBD1|TRBV28|.
CASSSNRQGRSENTIYF
TGTGCCAGCAGTTCCAACCGACAGGGACGCTCTGAAAACACCATATATTTT
>TRBJ1-2|.|TRBV30|many
CAWSRRGLHGYTF
TGTGCCTGGAGCCGCCGGGGTCTACATGGCTACACCTTC
>TRBJ1-1|.|TRBV20-1|few
CSARKRRGNTEAFF
TGCAGTGCTAGGAAGAGGAGGGGGAACACTGAAGCTTTCTTT
>TRBJ2-5|.|TRBV20-1|many
CSARFSPAETQYF
TGCAGTGCTAGATTCTCCCCTGCGGAGACCCAGTACTTC
>TRBJ2-7|TRBD2|TRBV20-1|many
CSARVFSGDPYEQYF
TGCAGTGCTAGAGTTTTCAGCGGGGACCCCTACGAGCAGTACTTC
>TRBJ1-5|.|TRBV19|many
CASSEQHNQPQHF
TGTGCCAGTAGTGAACAGCACAATCAGCCCCAGCATTTT
>TRBJ2-7|.|TRBV20-1|.
CSAEYRDGAYEQYF
TGCAGTGCCGAATATCGTGACGGAGCCTACGAGCAGTACTTC
>TRBJ2-4|.|TRBV6-5|.
CASSHSRLSLAKNIQYF
TGTGCCAGCAGTCACTCTCGGTTGTCCTTAGCCAAAAACATTCAGTACTTC
>TRBJ1-5|.|TRBV27|many
CASRLTGYSNQPQHF
TGTGCCAGCAGACTCACGGGCTATAGCAATCAGCCCCAGCATTTT
>TRBJ2-3|TRBD2|TRBV6-2/TRBV6-3|.
CASSLAGGFTDTQYF
TGTGCCAGCAGTTTAGCGGGGGGCTTCACAGATACGCAGTATTTT
>TRBJ2-4|.|TRBV5-4|many
CASSLVGTQGDIQYF
TGTGCCAGCAGCTTGGTCGGGACCCAGGGAGACATTCAGTACTTC
>TRBJ1-2|.|TRBV20-1|many
CSASPAGKDGYTF
TGCAGTGCTAGCCCGGCAGGAAAGGATGGCTACACCTTC
>TRBJ1-5|.|TRBV19|many
CASKFLGDHQPQHF
TGTGCCAGTAAATTTTTGGGGGACCATCAGCCCCAGCATTTT
>TRBJ2-7|.|TRBV6-6|.
CASRTTGSSYEQYF
TGTGCCAGCAGAACGACAGGAAGCTCCTACGAGCAGTACTTC
>TRBJ1-3|TRBD1|TRBV5-1|many
CASSPMLGQGTDGNTIYF
TGCGCCAGCAGTCCAATGCTCGGACAGGGGACCGATGGAAACACCATATATTTT
>TRBJ2-5|TRBD1|TRBV7-9|many
CASSLGDRSQETQYF
TGTGCCAGCAGCTTAGGGGACAGGAGCCAAGAGACCCAGTACTTC
>TRBJ2-2|.|TRBV9|many
CASSPPSNTGELFF
TGTGCCAGCAGCCCCCCCTCGAACACCGGGGAGCTGTTTTTT
>TRBJ2-5|.|TRBV20-1|.
CSAGGGSQYF
TGCAGTGCAGGGGGGGGGTCCCAGTACTTC
>TRBJ1-1|TRBD1|TRBV3-1|.
CASSQDYTGQSKAFF
TGTGCCAGCAGCCAAGATTACACGGGACAGTCAAAAGCTTTCTTT
>TRBJ2-2|.|TRBV20-1|.
CSAGVAGNTGELFF
TGCAGTGCGGGGGTTGCGGGGAACACCGGGGAGCTGTTTTTT
>TRBJ1-4|.|TRBV19|.
CASTEDGKKGEKLFF
TGTGCCAGTACCGAGGACGGTAAAAAGGGGGAAAAACTGTTTTTT
>TRBJ1-3|.|TRBV6-5|many
CASSSHGEPSGNTIYF
TGTGCCAGCAGTTCTCATGGGGAACCCTCTGGAAACACCATATATTTT
>TRBJ2-1|TRBD1|TRBV18|many
CASSPPGQGRNEQFF
TGTGCCAGCTCACCACCGGGACAGGGTAGGAATGAGCAGTTCTTC
>TRBJ1-5|TRBD1|TRBV6-5|many
CASRPGGGFQPQHF
TGTGCCAGCAGACCGGGAGGGGGCTTTCAGCCCCAGCATTTT
>TRBJ2-1|TRBD1|TRBV9|many
CASSVLTGGSYNEQFF
TGTGCCAGCAGCGTCCTCACAGGGGGCTCCTACAATGAGCAGTTCTTC
>TRBJ1-1|.|TRBV5-1|.
CASSLGGTGEAFF
TGCGCCAGCAGCTTGGGAGGGACGGGTGAAGCTTTCTTT
>TRBJ2-4|.|TRBV9|.
CASSPQGPNIQYF
TGTGCCAGCAGCCCCCAAGGACCAAACATTCAGTACTTC
>TRBJ1-4|TRBD1|TRBV29-1|.
CSAGTGTSTNEKLFF
TGCAGCGCCGGGACAGGGACTTCAACTAATGAAAAACTGTTTTTT
>TRBJ2-1|TRBD2|TRBV19|many
CASSSGTSSYNEQFF
TGTGCCAGTAGCTCCGGGACTAGCTCCTACAATGAGCAGTTCTTC
>TRBJ1-5|.|TRBV12-3/TRBV12-4|many
CASRGQGNQPQHF
TGTGCCAGCAGGGGGCAGGGCAATCAGCCCCAGCATTTT
>TRBJ1-1|.|TRBV6-2/TRBV6-3|.
CASSYSSRTARMNTEAFF
TGTGCCAGCAGTTACTCGAGCCGTACAGCACGCATGAACACTGAAGCTTTCTTT
>TRBJ1-2|TRBD1|TRBV19|many
CASSIEGAGGYTF
TGTGCCAGTAGTATTGAGGGGGCAGGAGGCTACACCTTC
>TRBJ2-2|.|TRBV4-3|many
CASSQEYTTGELFF
TGCGCCAGCAGCCAAGAGTATACCACCGGGGAGCTGTTTTTT
>TRBJ2-3|TRBD1|TRBV28|.
CASSFRRTGGGRKADTQYF
TGTGCCAGCAGTTTTAGGAGGACAGGGGGCGGTAGGAAAGCAGATACGCAGTATTTT
>TRBJ2-1|.|TRBV19|many
CASSTGLPNEQFF
TGTGCCAGTAGTACGGGACTTCCCAATGAGCAGTTCTTC
>TRBJ2-7|.|TRBV7-2|.
CASSLGSGEQYF
TGTGCCAGCAGCTTAGGGTCGGGCGAGCAGTACTTC
>TRBJ2-2|.|TRBV6-5|few
CASSRLLGRNTGELFF
TGTGCCAGCAGCAGACTATTAGGACGGAACACCGGGGAGCTGTTTTTT
>TRBJ2-5|.|TRBV10-3|many
CAISGPGLGETQYF
TGTGCCATCAGTGGTCCAGGGTTAGGGGAGACCCAGTACTTC
>TRBJ1-1|.|TRBV7-2|many
CASSLRRTEAFF
TGTGCCAGCAGCTTACGACGGACTGAAGCTTTCTTT
>TRBJ1-5|TRBD1|TRBV30|many
CAWSGGQINQPQHF
TGTGCCTGGAGCGGGGGACAGATTAATCAGCCCCAGCATTTT
>TRBJ2-5|.|TRBV11-2|many
CASSYVQPETQYF
TGTGCCAGCAGCTACGTCCAGCCGGAGACCCAGTACTTC
>TRBJ1-5|.|TRBV30|many
CAWNGVQPQHF
TGTGCCTGGAACGGGGTGCAGCCCCAGCATTTT
>TRBJ1-1|.|TRBV18|few
CASSRNRQGRGTEAFF
TGTGCCAGCTCAAGGAACAGGCAGGGCAGAGGCACTGAAGCTTTCTTT
>TRBJ1-2|TRBD1|TRBV28|few
CTVYKGQGYGYTF
TGTACCGTCTACAAGGGACAGGGGTATGGCTACACCTTC
>TRBJ2-5|TRBD2|TRBV19|.
CASQERGRETQYF
TGTGCCAGCCAAGAGCGGGGGCGAGAGACCCAGTACTTC
>TRBJ1-5|.|TRBV12-3/TRBV12-4|many
CASSLIDRDQPQHF
TGTGCCAGCAGTTTAATTGATCGGGATCAGCCCCAGCATTTT
>TRBJ2-3|.|TRBV7-3|once
CASSLTLQGYIHTRYF
TGTGCCAGCAGCTTAACGTTACAGGGCTATATCCATACGCGGTATTTT
>TRBJ2-3|TRBD2|TRBV6-4|.
CASSPTSGRTDTQYF
TGTGCCAGCAGTCCGACTAGCGGGAGAACAGATACGCAGTATTTT
>TRBJ1-3|.|TRBV4-3|many
CASSLDGSTGNTIYF
TGCGCCAGCAGCCTCGACGGGAGTACAGGAAACACCATATATTTT
>TRBJ2-7|.|TRBV2|many
CASRAGRLGETYEQYF
TGTGCCAGCAGGGCAGGCCGACTAGGAGAGACCTACGAGCAGTACTTC
>TRBJ1-2|TRBD1|TRBV2|many
CASVPGQAYGYTF
TGTGCCAGCGTACCGGGACAGGCGTATGGCTACACCTTC
>TRBJ2-5|TRBD2|TRBV3-1|many
CASSASGGDWETQYF
TGTGCCAGCAGCGCTAGCGGGGGCGATTGGGAGACCCAGTACTTC
>TRBJ1-2|.|TRBV7-9|.
CASSLDRFGYTF
TGTGCCAGCAGCTTAGATCGGTTTGGCTACACCTTC
>TRBJ2-5|TRBD2|TRBV5-1|many
CASSLAVTGGETQYF
TGCGCCAGCAGCTTGGCCGTAACGGGGGGGGAGACCCAGTACTTC